This T cell receptor (beta chain) was observed in a study of type 1 and type 2 diabetes patients. Other autoimmune diseases and infections within the past four weeks excluded donors. This clonotype was seen only a few times. What it binds is unknown. Trimming pared 6 bases from V and 5 bases from J, leaving 13 bases between. Germline CDR1 SQVTM, CDR2 ANQGSEA. The CDR3 length is 12 residues. PCR was run on genomic DNA. A primer set of 30 forward and 13 reverse primers amplified the CDR3. TCRdb called the multiplex PCR reads again in MiXCR, with one record for every CDR3 protein. The table includes 270,000 or so distinct CDR3 sequences, roughly 50% detected once. Whole-study findings and limits: Between type 2 diabetes and control samples, V and J usage averaged roughly 0.97 correlation.

The chain uses TRBV29-1 and TRBJ2-5, with D possibly called TRBD1 or TRBD2 (5 bases each). The source material was peripheral blood mononuclear cells (PBMCs). This TCR was sampled from a man younger than 35 with type 2 diabetes. The CDR3 spells CSVRGAEETQYF. The CDR3 DNA reads as TGCAGCGTCCGAGGGGCGGAGGAGACCCAGTACTTC. The full variable domain, rest sourced from reference TRBV29-1 and TRBJ2-5, is SAVISQKPSRDICQRGTSLTIQCQVDSQVTMMFWYRQQPGQSLTLIATANQGSEATYESGFVIDKFPISRPNLTFSTLTVSNMSPEDSSIYLCSVRGAEETQYFGPGTRLLVL.